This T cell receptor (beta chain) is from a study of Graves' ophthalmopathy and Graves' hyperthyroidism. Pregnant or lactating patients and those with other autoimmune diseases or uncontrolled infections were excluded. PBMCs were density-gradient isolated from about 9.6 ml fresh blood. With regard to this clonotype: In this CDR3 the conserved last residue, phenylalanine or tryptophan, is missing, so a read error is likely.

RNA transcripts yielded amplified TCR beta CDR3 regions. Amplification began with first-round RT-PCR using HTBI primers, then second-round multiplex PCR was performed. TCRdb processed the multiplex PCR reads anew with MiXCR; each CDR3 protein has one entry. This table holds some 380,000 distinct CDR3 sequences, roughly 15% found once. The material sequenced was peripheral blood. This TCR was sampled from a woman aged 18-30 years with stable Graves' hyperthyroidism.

The CDR3 region has the DNA TGCGCCAGCAGCTTGGGGGACATCCAAGAGACCCAGTACTAC. It is translated as CASSLGDIQETQYY. The chain combines TRBV5-1 with TRBJ2-5, with D perhaps TRBD1 (6 bases). Between the trimmed V and J ends, which lost 0 bases and 1 base, there was a span of 7 bases. The CDR3 is 14 amino acids. Germline CDR1 SGHRS, CDR2 YFSETQ.